Following are 10 T cell receptor beta chains from one sample sequenced in a study of OX40 agonist ivuxolimab in advanced cancers. Produced via immunoSEQ multiplex PCR; TCRdb's table is partial and in-frame only. The sample contains about 15,000 clones, roughly 81% of which appear only once. Here the sequenced sample was CD4+ or CD8+ T cells sorted from blood, taken in a trial of the OX40 agonist ivuxolimab. All receptors come from an adult with an advanced solid tumor such as melanoma, head and neck, liver or kidney cancer.

This clone appeared a few times. The chain links TRBV4-1 to TRBJ2-7, with 9 bases fitting TRBD2. V gave up 0 bases and J gave up 4 bases; unmatched junction bases: 4. The CDR3 extends over 15 amino acids. Germline lookup yields CDR1 MGHRA and CDR2 YSYEKL. CDR3 DNA sequence: TGCGCCAGCAGCCAAGATAGCGCGGGAGGGTACGAGCAGTACTTC. The encoded protein is CASSQDSAGGYEQYF.

This clone appeared once. CDR3 DNA sequence: TGTGCCAGCAGTGGTCAGAATAATGAAAAACTGTTTTTT. It translates to CASSGQNNEKLFF. The V gene is TRBV27, the J gene TRBJ1-4; D gene ambiguous. Germline CDR1 MNHEY, CDR2 SMNVEV (reference sequence). The germline V and J ends were trimmed by 5 bases and 4 bases, with 8 bases remaining between them. The CDR3 contains 13 residues.

The chain combines TRBV7-7 with TRBJ2-2, with 8 nucleotides matching TRBD1. V shed 1 base and J 6 bases; nucleotides not matched to a gene: 1. Germline CDR1 and CDR2: SSHAT and FNYEAQ (reference sequence). CDR3 length: 14 residues. The CDR3 sequence is CASSLVTGAGELFF. CDR3 nucleotide sequence: TGTGCCAGCAGCTTAGTGACAGGGGCCGGGGAGCTGTTTTTT.

This clone was observed a handful of times. The chain links TRBV11-3 to TRBJ2-1; 8 bases line up with TRBD1. V was pared by 0 bases and J by 0 bases, with 4 bases of the junction left unmatched. CDR3 size: 17 residues. Germline assignment: CDR1 SGHNT and CDR2 YENEEA. CDR3 sequence: CASSLDLGQGSYNEQFF. Written as DNA, the CDR3 is TGTGCCAGCAGCTTAGATCTCGGACAGGGCTCCTACAATGAGCAGTTCTTC.

The V call is TRBV5-4, the J call TRBJ2-5; the D call may be TRBD1 or TRBD2 (5 bases each). The J call could be wrong; TRBJ2-7 is a better fit for the DNA end. CDR1 is SGHNT, CDR2 YYREEE, per germline (reference sequence). This CDR3 comprises 14 residues. In nucleotides, the CDR3 is TGTGCCAGCAGCTTGGGCAGGGACGACTACGAGCAGTACTTC. Amino acid sequence: CASSLGRDDYEQYF.

The genes are TRBV19 and TRBJ1-1; 10 bases agree with TRBD1. V lost 8 bases and J lost 6; bases outside the gene matches: 0. The CDR3 covers 11 residues. The V gene's germline CDR1 is LNHDA and CDR2 SQIVND (reference sequence). This CDR3 reads CASGTGAEAFF. DNA for the CDR3: TGTGCCAGTGGGACAGGGGCTGAAGCTTTCTTT.

In DNA, the CDR3 is TGTGCCAGCAATGACAGGGATACCTACGAGCAGTACTTC. This translates into CASNDRDTYEQYF. V is TRBV28 and J is TRBJ2-7; 7 bases fit TRBD1. Germline CDR1 and CDR2: MDHEN and SYDVKM. CDR3 size: 13 residues. With V trimmed by 7 bases and J by 2 bases, 5 bases remained unmatched.

This chain uses TRBV29-1 with TRBJ2-6; D unresolved. Trimming shortened V by 5 bases and J by 0 bases, and 8 bases separated the two germline ends. Germline CDR1 reads SQVTM; CDR2 reads ANQGSEA. CDR3 size: 14 residues. Written as DNA, the CDR3 is TGCAGCGTTCGCGGTATCTCTGGGGCCAACGTCCTGACTTTC. Protein sequence: CSVRGISGANVLTF.

The V and J genes are TRBV6-4 and TRBJ2-1; 13 bases agree with TRBD2. Losses at the gene ends were 0 bases for V and 4 bases for J; bases not matched to a gene: 9. This CDR3 has 19 residues. Looked up from germline, CDR1 is MRHNA and CDR2 is SNTAGT. CDR3 sequence reads: CASSDSRTSGGLGYNEQFF. The CDR3 coding sequence is TGTGCCAGCAGTGACTCGCGGACTAGCGGGGGCCTGGGGTACAATGAGCAGTTCTTC.

This clone was seen a handful of times. V usage is TRBV9 and J usage is TRBJ2-3; the D call may be TRBD1 or TRBD2 (5 bases each). Germline CDR1 is SGDLS and CDR2 is YYNGEE. Trimming removed 0 bases at V and 3 bases at J, with 11 bases between. CDR3 length: 15 amino acids. This CDR3 reads CASSVGGVRTDTQYF. In DNA form, the CDR3 reads TGTGCCAGCAGCGTAGGAGGGGTACGTACAGATACGCAGTATTTT.